This T cell receptor beta chain is from a study of cytomegalovirus exposure and HLA in healthy donors. The CDR3 extends over 15 amino acids. Germline assignment: CDR1 MDHEN and CDR2 SYDVKM. Between the trimmed V and J ends, which lost 7 bases and 2 bases, there was a span of 12 bases. The PCR had 60 Vbeta and 13 Jbeta primers. Sequencing used immunoSEQ multiplex PCR; TCRdb keeps in-frame clones, though not all of them. The sample records 120,000 to 150,000 clones, 82% being singletons. This clone appeared a few times. As yet, its antigen is unknown. General study results and limits: Sequencing had likely introduced a cluster of highly shared sequence variants as an artifact.

Specimen: PBMCs. The V gene is TRBV28, the J gene TRBJ2-6; D might be TRBD1 (6 bases). The TCR sequence derives from a man younger than 30 in good health and CMV-seropositive. CDR3 in amino acids: CASNPRQAGANVLTF. The DNA of the CDR3 is TGTGCCAGCAACCCAAGACAGGCTGGGGCCAACGTCCTGACTTTC.